This is a list of T cell receptor beta chains from one sample in a study of cytomegalovirus exposure and HLA in healthy donors. Method: immunoSEQ multiplex PCR; TCRdb's copy keeps in-frame clones and lacks some. In the table there are more than 120,000 clones, 75% to 90% of which are singletons. Specimen: PBMCs. The source of these receptors is a woman younger than 45 in good health and CMV-seronegative. CDR3s include the opening cysteine and the closing phenylalanine or tryptophan. D genes are given only for firm matches. Size is stated for part of the rows, as once, few or many counts, or as a class when the clone is expanded.

>TRBJ2-7|once|TRBD1|TRBV6-1
CASMPGTGRTYEQYF
TGTGCCAGCATGCCCGGGACAGGGCGGACCTACGAGCAGTACTTC
>TRBJ1-2|-|-|TRBV7-8
CASSPLGGRRVGYGYTF
TGTGCCAGCAGCCCCCTGGGGGGGCGTCGTGTAGGCTATGGCTACACCTTC
>TRBJ1-5|-|-|TRBV4-2
CASSQDNQGIQPQHF
TGTGCCAGCAGCCAAGATAACCAGGGGATTCAGCCCCAGCATTTT
>TRBJ1-1|few|-|TRBV6-5
CASRLDRWDEAFF
TGTGCCAGCAGGCTAGACAGGTGGGATGAAGCTTTCTTT
>TRBJ1-1|few|TRBD1|TRBV7-8
CASTVRGTGGAFF
TGTGCCAGCACCGTAAGGGGGACAGGCGGAGCTTTCTTT
>TRBJ2-7|-|TRBD2|TRBV27
CASSFSGLSYEQYF
TGTGCCAGCAGTTTTAGCGGGTTATCCTACGAGCAGTACTTC
>TRBJ2-5|-|-|TRBV11-1
CASSFSGPETQYF
TGTGCCAGCAGCTTTTCAGGCCCAGAGACCCAGTACTTC
>TRBJ2-7|-|-|TRBV7-9
CSSSPPTYEQYF
TGTTCCAGCAGCCCTCCTACCTACGAGCAGTACTTC
>TRBJ2-7|-|-|TRBV2
CASSGTGLEQYF
TGTGCCAGCAGTGGAACGGGTTTAGAGCAGTACTTC
>TRBJ1-2|-|TRBD1|TRBV2
CASSGGTGGTYGYTF
TGTGCCAGCAGTGGTGGGACAGGGGGCACCTATGGCTACACCTTC
>TRBJ2-7|-|TRBD1|TRBV19
CASTIGQGSFYEQYF
TGTGCCAGTACCATAGGACAGGGGTCCTTCTACGAGCAGTACTTC
>TRBJ2-7|-|TRBD2|TRBV28
CASSFVFRPTSGYEQYF
TGTGCCAGCAGTTTCGTTTTCCGGCCGACTAGCGGCTACGAGCAGTACTTC
>TRBJ1-1|many|-|TRBV4-3
CASSQATGLRNTEAFF
TGCGCCAGCAGCCAAGCAACAGGGCTTCGAAACACTGAAGCTTTCTTT
>TRBJ1-5|once|TRBD1|TRBV18
CASSPFGQGENQPQHF
TGTGCCAGCTCACCATTTGGACAGGGGGAAAATCAGCCCCAGCATTTT
>TRBJ2-5|-|-|TRBV9
CASSVDDAGPETQYF
TGTGCCAGCAGCGTAGACGACGCGGGGCCAGAGACCCAGTACTTC
>TRBJ1-1|-|-|TRBV6-1
CASSKATGSNTMNTEAFF
TGTGCCAGCAGTAAAGCCACAGGGTCCAATACCATGAACACTGAAGCTTTCTTT
>TRBJ2-3|-|TRBD2|TRBV5-1
CASSIGLAGGPGADTQYF
TGCGCCAGCAGCATAGGACTAGCGGGAGGTCCGGGGGCAGATACGCAGTATTTT
>TRBJ2-1|-|-|TRBV11-2
CASSPSTNNEQFF
TGTGCCAGCAGCCCGAGTACCAACAATGAGCAGTTCTTC
>TRBJ2-3|-|TRBD2|TRBV4-3
CASSQDYKRGGDTQYF
TGCGCCAGCAGCCAAGATTATAAGCGGGGGGGAGATACGCAGTATTTT
>TRBJ2-1|-|TRBD2|TRBV19
CASSIFAGEVNEQFF
TGTGCCAGTAGTATCTTTGCGGGAGAAGTTAATGAGCAGTTCTTC
>TRBJ1-4|-|TRBD1|TRBV7-9
CASSPGQGYEKLFF
TGTGCCAGCAGCCCCGGACAGGGATATGAAAAACTGTTTTTT
>TRBJ1-5|-|-|TRBV19
CASRGQGPQPQHF
TGTGCCAGTAGAGGCCAGGGGCCCCAGCCCCAGCATTTT
>TRBJ1-2|-|TRBD1|TRBV7-3
CASSSGTGVDGYTF
TGTGCCAGCAGCTCAGGGACAGGGGTGGATGGCTACACCTTC
>TRBJ2-1|-|TRBD2|TRBV11-3
CASSLSSSGGGHEQFF
TGTGCCAGCAGCTTAAGTTCTAGCGGGGGAGGGCATGAGCAGTTCTTC
>TRBJ2-1|-|TRBD2|TRBV27
CASTVAGAGNEQFF
TGTGCCAGCACCGTAGCGGGAGCGGGAAATGAGCAGTTCTTC
>TRBJ2-2|once|TRBD1|TRBV11-3
CASSVRTGETGELFF
TGTGCCAGCAGCGTCCGGACAGGGGAAACCGGGGAGCTGTTTTTT
>TRBJ1-2|-|-|TRBV28
CASSYTGNYGYTF
TGTGCCAGCAGTTATACAGGGAACTATGGCTACACCTTC
>TRBJ1-1|-|TRBD1|TRBV7-9
CSSSAGQGPNLLEAFF
TGTTCCAGCAGCGCCGGACAGGGGCCCAATCTACTTGAAGCTTTCTTT
>TRBJ1-2|once|-|TRBV19
CASSITGGDYGYTF
TGTGCCAGTAGTATAACAGGCGGCGACTATGGCTACACCTTC
>TRBJ2-7|-|TRBD1|TRBV7-7
CASSLGQGAIYEQYF
TGTGCCAGCAGCCTAGGACAGGGGGCTATCTACGAGCAGTACTTC
>TRBJ1-2|-|-|TRBV30
CAWGSGGNYGYTF
TGTGCCTGGGGATCGGGGGGCAACTATGGCTACACCTTC
>TRBJ1-1|few|-|TRBV6-1
CASSEDTRQGGPEAFF
TGTGCCAGCAGTGAAGATACCAGGCAGGGTGGGCCTGAAGCTTTCTTT
>TRBJ2-7|-|-|TRBV2
CASSDAQGITYEQYF
TGTGCCAGCAGTGATGCGCAGGGTATTACCTACGAGCAGTACTTC
>TRBJ2-2|few|-|TRBV5-1
CASSLDPGATGELFF
TGCGCCAGCAGCTTGGATCCGGGTGCCACCGGGGAGCTGTTTTTT
>TRBJ1-1|few|-|TRBV9
CASSATGNTEAFF
TGTGCCAGCAGCGCTACAGGGAACACTGAAGCTTTCTTT
>TRBJ1-1|-|TRBD1|TRBV18
CASSPRQGSGNTEAFF
TGTGCCAGCTCACCCCGACAGGGGTCAGGGAACACTGAAGCTTTCTTT
>TRBJ1-3|once|TRBD1|TRBV9
CASSDLSGTAGNTIYF
TGTGCCAGCAGCGACCTATCCGGGACAGCTGGAAACACCATATATTTT
>TRBJ2-2|once|-|TRBV7-3
CASSHSGTGELFF
TGTGCCAGCAGCCATAGCGGCACCGGGGAGCTGTTTTTT
>TRBJ2-1|-|-|TRBV7-2
CASSPEGSVGYNEQFF
TGTGCCAGCAGCCCAGAGGGTAGCGTGGGCTACAATGAGCAGTTCTTC
>TRBJ2-1|-|-|TRBV6-5
CASSPAYGAGNEQFF
TGTGCCAGCAGTCCCGCTTATGGTGCAGGGAATGAGCAGTTCTTC
>TRBJ1-4|-|-|TRBV9
CASSVAAGAKEKLFF
TGTGCCAGCAGCGTAGCGGCAGGGGCAAAAGAAAAACTGTTTTTT
>TRBJ1-1|few|-|TRBV29-1
CSVERGVNTEAFF
TGCAGCGTTGAACGGGGGGTGAACACTGAAGCTTTCTTT
>TRBJ2-5|-|TRBD1|TRBV7-7
CASSFLPPGQQETQYF
TGTGCCAGCAGCTTTCTACCCCCGGGACAGCAAGAGACCCAGTACTTC